This TCR beta chain appears in the sequencing data of a study of OX40 agonist ivuxolimab in advanced cancers. Some clones are missing from TCRdb's copy, which holds only in-frame ones; the method was immunoSEQ multiplex PCR. Of roughly 56,000 clones detected, 65% to 90% appear once; the ten largest clones hold approximately 0.92%. Germline V CDR1 and CDR2: SGHRS, YFSETQ. The CDR3 is 14 residues long. Trimming removed 0 bases at V and 0 bases at J, with 4 bases between. The receptor comes from an adult with an advanced solid tumor such as melanoma, head and neck, liver or kidney cancer. This chain links TRBV5-1 with TRBJ1-3; no definite D call. Sequences were derived from CD4+ or CD8+ T cells sorted from blood, sampled in a trial of the OX40 agonist ivuxolimab. CDR3 region: CASSLEYSGNTIYF. Written as DNA, the CDR3 is TGCGCCAGCAGCTTGGAATACTCTGGAAACACCATATATTTT.